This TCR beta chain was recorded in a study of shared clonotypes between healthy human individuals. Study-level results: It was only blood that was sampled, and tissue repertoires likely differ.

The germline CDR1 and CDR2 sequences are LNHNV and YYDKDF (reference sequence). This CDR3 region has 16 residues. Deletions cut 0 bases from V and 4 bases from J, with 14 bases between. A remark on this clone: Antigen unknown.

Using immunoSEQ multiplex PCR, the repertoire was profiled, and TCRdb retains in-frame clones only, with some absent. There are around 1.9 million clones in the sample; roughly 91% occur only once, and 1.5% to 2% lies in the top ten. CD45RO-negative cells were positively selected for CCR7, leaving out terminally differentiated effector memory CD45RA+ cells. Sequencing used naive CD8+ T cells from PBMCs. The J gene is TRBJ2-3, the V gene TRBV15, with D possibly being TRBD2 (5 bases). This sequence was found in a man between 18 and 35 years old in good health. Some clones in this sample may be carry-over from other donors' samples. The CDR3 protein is CATSRDPDWLADTQYF. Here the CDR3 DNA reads TGTGCCACCAGCAGAGACCCGGACTGGCTGGCAGATACGCAGTATTTT. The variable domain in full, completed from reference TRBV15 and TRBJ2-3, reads DAMVIQNPRYQVTQFGKPVTLSCSQTLNHNVMYWYQQKSSQAPKLLFHYYDKDFNNEADTPDNFQSRRPNTSFCFLDIRSPGLGDTAMYLCATSRDPDWLADTQYFGPGTRLTVL.